The rows below give T cell receptor beta chains drawn from one sample of a study of CD8 T cells in Susac syndrome. TCRdb passed the immunoSEQ multiplex PCR reads through MiXCR, listing each CDR3 protein once. This table has around 170,000 distinct CDR3 sequences, around 96% appearing once. The specimen sequenced was CD4+ T cells from PBMCs. The receptors come from a human donor with Susac syndrome. Both conserved end residues are part of each CDR3. Each record gives: J gene, V gene, clone size, CDR3 protein. Only some rows state a clone size, as once, few, many or a class for expanded clones.

j_gene: TRBJ1-1
v_gene: TRBV12-3/TRBV12-4
abundance: NA
CDR3aa: CASSPGTGANTEAFF

j_gene: TRBJ1-5
v_gene: TRBV20-1
abundance: NA
CDR3aa: CSAGTGPNQPQHF

j_gene: TRBJ2-1
v_gene: TRBV7-8
abundance: NA
CDR3aa: CASSRTGGNNEQFF

j_gene: TRBJ2-1
v_gene: TRBV11-2
abundance: NA
CDR3aa: CASSLERLQSNEQFF

j_gene: TRBJ1-5
v_gene: TRBV25-1
abundance: NA
CDR3aa: CASSRQGPNQPQHF

j_gene: TRBJ1-5
v_gene: TRBV6-5
abundance: NA
CDR3aa: CASSRTAGNQPQHF

j_gene: TRBJ1-1
v_gene: TRBV2
abundance: NA
CDR3aa: CASRPTANTEAFF

j_gene: TRBJ2-4
v_gene: TRBV29-1
abundance: NA
CDR3aa: CSVTLGRTAKNIQYF

j_gene: TRBJ2-3
v_gene: TRBV9
abundance: NA
CDR3aa: CASGCFWGSSTDTQYF

j_gene: TRBJ1-1
v_gene: TRBV30
abundance: NA
CDR3aa: CAWSLPWGAEAFF

j_gene: TRBJ1-2
v_gene: TRBV7-2
abundance: NA
CDR3aa: CASSLALWQVVWRSYGYTF

j_gene: TRBJ2-1
v_gene: TRBV5-1
abundance: NA
CDR3aa: CASSLVLSDNEQFF

j_gene: TRBJ1-1
v_gene: TRBV29-1
abundance: NA
CDR3aa: CSVSGSEAFF

j_gene: TRBJ2-7
v_gene: TRBV18
abundance: NA
CDR3aa: CASSPQQDTSYEQYF

j_gene: TRBJ2-1
v_gene: TRBV7-2
abundance: NA
CDR3aa: CASSSRSGVTYNEQFF

j_gene: TRBJ1-1
v_gene: TRBV9
abundance: NA
CDR3aa: CASSSHGTGSTEAFF

j_gene: TRBJ1-3
v_gene: TRBV28
abundance: NA
CDR3aa: CASSWTESSGNTIYF

j_gene: TRBJ2-3
v_gene: TRBV2
abundance: NA
CDR3aa: CASRGQGEDTQYF

j_gene: TRBJ1-5
v_gene: TRBV30
abundance: NA
CDR3aa: CAWAPGQINQPQHF

j_gene: TRBJ1-2
v_gene: TRBV3-1
abundance: NA
CDR3aa: CASSQEGAGPDYGYTF

j_gene: TRBJ1-6
v_gene: TRBV6-6
abundance: once
CDR3aa: CASSRTQNSPLHF

j_gene: TRBJ2-2
v_gene: TRBV5-6
abundance: NA
CDR3aa: CASSLMDRDAELFF

j_gene: TRBJ1-1
v_gene: TRBV29-1
abundance: NA
CDR3aa: CSATGGQLNTEAFF

j_gene: TRBJ2-3
v_gene: TRBV13
abundance: NA
CDR3aa: CASRDLAGGDTQYF

j_gene: TRBJ2-7
v_gene: TRBV7-9
abundance: NA
CDR3aa: CASSLAPLSGRSGGVEQYF

j_gene: TRBJ2-7
v_gene: TRBV14
abundance: NA
CDR3aa: CASSQDRALGSYEQYF

j_gene: TRBJ1-3
v_gene: TRBV9
abundance: NA
CDR3aa: CASSATGNTIYF

j_gene: TRBJ1-2
v_gene: TRBV29-1
abundance: NA
CDR3aa: CSGGQEEGYGYTF

j_gene: TRBJ1-5
v_gene: TRBV30
abundance: NA
CDR3aa: CAWGQGNQPQHF

j_gene: TRBJ2-1
v_gene: TRBV29-1
abundance: NA
CDR3aa: CSVGLTSYNEQFF

j_gene: TRBJ1-5
v_gene: TRBV5-6
abundance: once
CDR3aa: CASSLSGESNQPQHF

j_gene: TRBJ1-4
v_gene: TRBV20-1
abundance: NA
CDR3aa: CSARSDRWYEKLFF

j_gene: TRBJ1-4
v_gene: TRBV14
abundance: NA
CDR3aa: CASSQGVTNEKLFF

j_gene: TRBJ2-3
v_gene: TRBV24-1
abundance: NA
CDR3aa: CATGRGDTDTQYF

j_gene: TRBJ2-1
v_gene: TRBV20-1
abundance: NA
CDR3aa: CSATPASSYNEQFF

j_gene: TRBJ2-7
v_gene: TRBV12-3/TRBV12-4
abundance: NA
CDR3aa: CASRGSSGSYEQYF

j_gene: TRBJ1-5
v_gene: TRBV18
abundance: NA
CDR3aa: CASSPGEGASNQPQHF

j_gene: TRBJ1-6
v_gene: TRBV20-1
abundance: NA
CDR3aa: CAPRDTYNSPLHF

j_gene: TRBJ1-5
v_gene: TRBV20-1
abundance: NA
CDR3aa: CSARVRGAGNQPQHF

j_gene: TRBJ2-1
v_gene: TRBV28
abundance: once
CDR3aa: CAGSWIYNEQFF

j_gene: TRBJ2-2
v_gene: TRBV2
abundance: NA
CDR3aa: CASRGWTGQNTGELFF

j_gene: TRBJ2-2
v_gene: TRBV2
abundance: NA
CDR3aa: CASSEQGTPNTGELFF